The next 18 T cell receptor beta chains were all read from a single sample in a study of blood T cell repertoires in COVID-19. Clones were sequenced by immunoSEQ multiplex PCR, and TCRdb holds only the in-frame ones, with some missing. The table includes about 170,000 clones, about nine tenths detected once. The sample taken for sequencing was peripheral blood. The receptor set was obtained from a man in his thirties or forties with COVID-19, enrolled during active disease.

This clone showed up just once. J is TRBJ2-1 and V is TRBV7-2; 8 bases map to TRBD2. This CDR3 contains 13 residues. Looked up from germline, CDR1 is SGHTA and CDR2 is FQGNSA. Trimming removed 4 bases from V and 4 bases from J; junction bases left unmatched: 0. The CDR3 protein is CASSSGGYNEQFF. The DNA for the CDR3 is TGTGCCAGCAGCTCGGGGGGGTACAATGAGCAGTTCTTC. Together with reference TRBV7-2 and TRBJ2-1, the CDR3 gives the full variable domain: GAGVSQSPSNKVTEKGKDVELRCDPISGHTALYWYRQSLGQGLEFLIYFQGNSAPDKSGLPSDRFSAERTGGSVSTLTIQRTQQEDSAVYLCASSSGGYNEQFFGPGTRLTVL.

This clone has a handful of counts. The rearrangement links TRBV15 to TRBJ2-7; D is perhaps TRBD2 (5 bases). CDR3 length: 16 residues. V lost 5 bases, J lost 1 base, and 18 bases lay in between. In germline, CDR1 is LNHNV, CDR2 YYDKDF (reference sequence). CDR3 sequence reads: CATSSPEGYRSYEQYF. CDR3 nucleotides: TGTGCCACCAGCTCCCCCGAGGGCTACCGATCCTACGAGCAGTACTTC.

The CDR3 sequence: CASSRRQDGNYGYTF. The CDR3 DNA reads TGTGCCAGCAGCCGAAGACAGGACGGGAACTATGGCTACACCTTC. The chain uses TRBV21-1 and TRBJ1-2; TRBD1 is the table's D call, not checked against the DNA. TRBV21-1 is deemed a pseudogene. The CDR3 has 15 residues.

In nucleotides, the CDR3 is TGTGCCAGCAGTGAAGATGTCGGAGGGTCCTACAATGAGCAGTTCTTC. Translation: CASSEDVGGSYNEQFF. The rearrangement links TRBV6-1 to TRBJ2-1, with a possible D match to TRBD2 (6 bases). Germline V gene lookup returns CDR1 MNHNS and CDR2 SASEGT. V lost 1 base and J 1 base, leaving 11 bases between the germline ends. The CDR3 is 16 residues long.

The rearrangement joins TRBV5-8 to TRBJ2-3, with 13 nucleotides matching TRBD2. Trimming took 1 base from V and 5 from J; bases not matched to a gene: 4. In germline, CDR1 is SGHTS, CDR2 YDEGEE. The CDR3 is 16 amino acids. CDR3 loop: CASSLTSGGARDTQYF. The CDR3 region has the DNA TGTGCCAGCAGCTTGACTAGCGGGGGGGCCCGAGATACGCAGTATTTT.

J is TRBJ1-1 and V is TRBV5-6; D is undetermined. V lost 0 bases to trimming and J lost 7 bases, with 19 bases between them. CDR3 length: 16 amino acids. Germline CDR1 and CDR2: SGHDT and YYEEEE. CDR3 sequence: CASSLAPSLTPGEAFF. CDR3 sequence (DNA): TGTGCCAGCAGCTTGGCGCCCAGTCTGACGCCGGGTGAAGCTTTCTTT.

The rearrangement uses TRBV6-5 and TRBJ1-2, with D perhaps TRBD1 (5 bases). The CDR3 loop spans 12 amino acids. The germline CDR1 and CDR2 sequences are MNHEY and SVGAGI. The V end was cut by 7 bases, the J end by 5 bases, with 11 bases between. The CDR3 DNA is TGTGCCAGCACCGACAGCACTTATGGCTACACCTTC. This sequence encodes CASTDSTYGYTF.

The chain has TRBV4-1 and TRBJ2-7; 7 bases map to TRBD1. V lost 0 bases, J lost 3 bases, and 14 bases stayed unmatched. The CDR3 totals 18 residues. Germline V CDR1 and CDR2: MGHRA, YSYEKL. The CDR3 loop is CASSQDPPLGTEDYEQYF. CDR3 in DNA: TGCGCCAGCAGCCAAGATCCCCCCTTGGGGACAGAGGACTACGAGCAGTACTTC.

The chain is built from TRBV19 and TRBJ2-7; D might be TRBD2 (5 bases). The V gene lost 0 bases and the J gene lost 6 bases, with 9 bases spanning the gap. The germline V gene has CDR1 LNHDA and CDR2 SQIVND (reference sequence). This CDR3 contains 13 residues. This CDR3 reads CASSIDWSGEQYF. CDR3 sequence (DNA): TGTGCCAGTAGTATAGATTGGAGCGGCGAGCAGTACTTC.

V and J are TRBV23-1 and TRBJ1-6; 8 bases align to TRBD1. TRBV23-1 is treated as an ORF (open reading frame) with a function not yet certain. The CDR3 totals 15 residues. J lost 7 bases, V lost 0 bases, and 2 bases had no gene match. For the CDR3, the DNA is TGCGCCAGCAGTCAATCCGGACAGGGAAATTCACCCCTCCACTTT. This encodes CASSQSGQGNSPLHF.

The chain combines TRBV28 with TRBJ2-7; 11 bases match TRBD2. Germline V lookup: CDR1 MDHEN, CDR2 SYDVKM. Trimming at V came to 4 bases and at J to 13 bases, leaving 9 bases not matched to a gene. CDR3 length equals 13 residues. The DNA for the CDR3 is TGTGCCAGCAGTTCCCCCGGGACTAGCGGTTTCTACTTC. Its protein product is CASSSPGTSGFYF.

This clone was recorded once. J is TRBJ1-3 and V is TRBV7-2, with TRBD1 matching over 8 bases. Germline V CDR1 and CDR2: SGHTA, FQGNSA. CDR3 length equals 15 residues. Unmatched junction bases numbered 8, after V lost 6 bases and J lost 4 bases. The CDR3 DNA reads as TGTGCCAGCAGTCGTTGGACAGGGCCCGGAAACACCATATATTTT. This sequence encodes CASSRWTGPGNTIYF.

This chain uses TRBV19 with TRBJ1-5, with no clear D. The CDR3 is 15 amino acids. The germline V gene encodes CDR1 LNHDA and CDR2 SQIVND (reference sequence). Between the trimmed V and J ends, which lost 3 bases and 0 bases, there was a span of 9 bases. This CDR3 reads CASSIGSSSNQPQHF. The CDR3 DNA reads as TGTGCCAGTAGTATCGGGTCCAGTAGCAATCAGCCCCAGCATTTT.

The chain joins TRBV7-9 to TRBJ2-7, with TRBD1 as a possible D gene (6 bases). Germline V gives CDR1 SEHNR, CDR2 FQNEAQ (reference sequence). This CDR3 contains 15 residues. V was trimmed by 6 bases and J by 5 bases, leaving 20 bases between them. The CDR3 region is CASRPESAGEHEQYF. The CDR3 DNA follows: TGTGCCAGCAGACCAGAATCGGCAGGGGAGCACGAGCAGTACTTC.

The DNA of the CDR3 is TGTGCCAGCAGCGAATTGGGACTAGCGCTATACAATGAGCAGTTCTTC. Protein: CASSELGLALYNEQFF. The V gene is TRBV7-9, the J gene TRBJ2-1, with TRBD2 identical over 10 bases. The germline V gene encodes CDR1 SEHNR and CDR2 FQNEAQ (reference sequence). The CDR3 has 16 amino acids. Trimming cost V 5 bases and J 4 bases; bases outside gene matches: 8.

The rearrangement joins TRBV18 to TRBJ2-1, with a weak D call TRBD1 (6 bases). Germline V gene data show CDR1 as KGHSH and CDR2 as LQKENI. The ends were cut back, 5 bases at V and 8 bases at J, with 16 bases in the middle. The CDR3 is 14 amino acids. This CDR3 reads CASSANRVVDEQFF. The CDR3 nucleotides are TGTGCCAGCTCAGCTAACAGGGTTGTCGATGAGCAGTTCTTC.

The J gene is TRBJ1-5, the V gene TRBV3-1 (or the pseudogene TRBV3-2), with D unresolved. The CDR3 contains 15 residues. CDR1 is LGHDT and CDR2 is YNNKEL in the germline V gene (reference sequence). V was clipped by 1 base and J by 4 bases, with 11 bases between them. The chain's CDR3 is CASSQVNSPNQPQHF. In DNA form, the CDR3 reads TGTGCCAGCAGCCAAGTAAACAGCCCAAATCAGCCCCAGCATTTT.

The table lists this clone with a count of one. The genes are TRBV28 and TRBJ2-7; 10 positions agree with TRBD1. Trimming cost V 3 bases and J 5 bases; bases outside gene matches: 4. CDR1 and CDR2 (germline): MDHEN, SYDVKM. The CDR3 loop spans 14 amino acids. CDR3 protein: CASSLVTGGHEQYF. CDR3 coding DNA: TGTGCCAGCAGTTTGGTGACAGGGGGCCACGAGCAGTACTTC.